A single TCR beta chain is shown here with its context. Its antigen is as yet unknown. This entry comes from a study of T cell repertoires in cytomegalovirus infection. Study as a whole: It was the public TCR beta signatures that indicated both CMV infection and matching HLA type.

TCRdb ran MiXCR on the reads and lists one entry per CDR3 protein. The sample includes fewer than 350,000 distinct CDR3 sequences, over 7.5% seen only once; the top ten take 4.3%. Germline V lookup: CDR1 WSHSY, CDR2 SAAADI. V lost 6 bases, J lost 3 bases, and 6 bases stayed unmatched. This CDR3 contains 15 residues. Whole-study findings and limits: Clonotype analysis showed dominance of the ex vivo response by HLA-C-restricted CMV-specific TCR beta clonotypes. Cumulative public TCR beta family frequency identified carriers of CMV plus the relevant HLA.

Sequenced input: PBMCs. The J gene is TRBJ2-7, the V gene TRBV10-2; 12 bases line up with TRBD1. The clonotype comes from a human donor in good health (CMV status not recorded). Some clones in this sample may be carry-over from other donors' samples. Here the CDR3 reads CASSDGTGGFYEQYF. DNA for the CDR3: TGCGCCAGCAGCGACGGGACAGGGGGCTTCTACGAGCAGTACTTC.